This T cell receptor beta chain is drawn from a study of cytomegalovirus exposure and HLA in healthy donors. About the study: Inside one of the first data releases sat about 85 million unique TCRs taken from HLA-typed donors. The Caucasian-associated ancestry cluster contained 81% of the approximately 400 genotyped donors.

This clone has a single count. Germline V gene data show CDR1 as SNHLY and CDR2 as FYNNEI. This CDR3 region has 16 residues. Between the trimmed V and J ends, which lost 6 bases and 4 bases, there was a span of 16 bases. A multiplex PCR was run with 60 Vbeta primers and 13 Jbeta primers. Using immunoSEQ multiplex PCR, the repertoire was profiled, and TCRdb retains in-frame clones only, with some absent. The data contain about 170,000 clones, over 70% of them singletons. The clonotype was recovered from a boy younger than 10 in good health and CMV-seronegative. The V gene is TRBV2, the J gene TRBJ2-6; weak D call: TRBD1 (5 bases). The specimen was PBMCs. The CDR3, as DNA: TGTGCCAGCAGCCCCCCAGGGAAGATAGGGGCCAACGTCCTGACTTTC. It encodes CASSPPGKIGANVLTF. The full variable domain, rest sourced from reference TRBV2 and TRBJ2-6, is EPEVTQTPSHQVTQMGQEVILRCVPISNHLYFYWYRQILGQKVEFLVSFYNNEISEKSEIFDDQFSVERPDGSNFTLKIRSTKLEDSAMYFCASSPPGKIGANVLTFGAGSRLTVL.